The present T cell receptor (beta chain) was sequenced within a study of control samples from healthy donors and cancer patients (TCRdb year 2020). CDR1 is given as SGHRS and CDR2 as YFSETQ, both from the germline V gene. The CDR3 has 14 amino acids, counting the end cysteine and phenylalanine. Only the CDR3 DNA is retained, 42 bases long and in frame from the first base. V was cut back by 0 bases and J by 7 bases, leaving a gap of 14 bases between them. In the case of this clone: Its cognate antigen has yet to be identified. Per-base quality was not reported, and no clone a single base away is much larger than it.

Receptor libraries were prepared by the immunoSEQ multiplex PCR assay. TCRdb retrieved this table from immuneACCESS and kept in-frame rearrangements only. Not all clones are present; in checked studies, unresolved V genes account for under half, and no reason is known for the remainder. This sample has fewer than 100,000 clones in its table, and 70% to 90% of those were observed once. Roughly 5% of the sample lies in the top ten. Sequenced: blood. The chain employs TRBV5-1 and TRBJ2-7; too little of a D gene remains to name it. This TCR was sampled from a woman aged 50 to 60 in good health. The nucleotide sequence reads TGCGCCAGCAGCTTGGGGCCAGAGGCGCGGGAGCAGTACTTC. Its product reads: CASSLGPEAREQYF.